The sequence of this T cell receptor (beta chain) was determined in a study of blood T cell repertoires in COVID-19. The CDR3 spans 15 residues. With 1 base clipped from V and 3 bases from J, the junction kept 5 bases outside the gene matches. Germline V gene sequence: CDR1 LGHDT, CDR2 YNNKEL (reference sequence). The method was immunoSEQ multiplex PCR; TCRdb's version includes in-frame clones alone and lacks a portion of them. The table has 250,000 or so clones, more than 85% seen once. Sequencing input: PBMCs or T cells enriched from blood (not recorded which). The sequence derives from a man aged 40-49 years who had been exposed to COVID-19. The V call is TRBV3-1 (or the pseudogene TRBV3-2), the J call TRBJ1-2, with 7 bases identical to TRBD1. The CDR3 bases are TGTGCCAGCAGCCAAGGGACCGGGACAGACTATGGCTACACCTTC. As protein: CASSQGTGTDYGYTF.